This T cell receptor (beta chain) was documented in a study of T-cell reconstitution after alpha-beta-depleted transplantation in children. Preparation of the TCRbeta library involved a method that used unique molecular identifiers. TCRdb re-called the PCR reads with MiXCR, one entry per CDR3 protein. The sample includes some 220,000 distinct CDR3 sequences, about 9.2% of them seen just once. This clonotype was observed at least ten times. The sample was PBMCs from the stem cell graft donor, taken from the stem cell graft. This clonotype was sampled from a human donor who donated a stem cell graft to a child with acute lymphoblastic leukemia.

The CDR3 loop reads CASIPSGLPTDTQYF. The CDR3, as DNA: TGTGCCAGCATTCCATCGGGCCTCCCGACAGATACGCAGTATTTT. This chain connects TRBV12-3 or TRBV12-4 to TRBJ2-3; D is unresolved. This CDR3 spans 15 amino acids. V lost 7 bases and J lost 3, with 17 bases in between.